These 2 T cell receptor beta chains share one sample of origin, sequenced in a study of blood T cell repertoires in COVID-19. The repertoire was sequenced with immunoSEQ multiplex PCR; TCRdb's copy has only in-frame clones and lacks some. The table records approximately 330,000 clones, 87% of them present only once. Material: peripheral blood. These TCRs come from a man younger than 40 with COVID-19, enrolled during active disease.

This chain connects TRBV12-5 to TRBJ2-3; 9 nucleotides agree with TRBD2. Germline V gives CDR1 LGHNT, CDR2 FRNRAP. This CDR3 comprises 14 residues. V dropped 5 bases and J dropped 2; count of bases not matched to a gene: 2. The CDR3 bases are TGTGCTAGTGGTCAGGGACTAGCCACAGATACGCAGTATTTT. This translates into CASGQGLATDTQYF.

CDR3 loop: CASSPGTGSTTYGYTF. The CDR3 bases are TGTGCCAGCTCACCGGGGACAGGGAGCACTACCTATGGCTACACCTTC. The J gene is TRBJ1-2, the V gene TRBV18; TRBD1 matches 9 bases. The CDR3 runs to 16 residues. Trimming took 3 bases from V and 4 from J; bases not matched to a gene: 9. Germline V gene sequence: CDR1 KGHSH, CDR2 LQKENI.